These 2 T cell receptor beta chains came from one sample sequenced in a study of blood T cell repertoires in COVID-19. Assay used: immunoSEQ multiplex PCR; TCRdb lists only in-frame clones, some missing. The sample consists of 65,000 to 90,000 clones, 85% to 90% of them appearing once. Sequencing was performed on peripheral blood. Receptors originate from a woman of 80 years or more in a cohort sampled during active or convalescent COVID-19.

This rearrangement joins TRBV7-9 to TRBJ1-3; a weak D match, TRBD1 (5 bases). V dropped 5 bases and J dropped 0 bases, with 11 bases sitting between them. This CDR3 has 15 amino acids. Germline V gene data show CDR1 as SEHNR and CDR2 as FQNEAQ (reference sequence). The CDR3 nucleotides read TGTGCCAGCAGCCCAAGACAGCTCTCTGGAAACACCATATATTTT. It translates to CASSPRQLSGNTIYF. Using reference TRBV7-9 and TRBJ1-3 for the parts outside the CDR3, the full variable domain is DTGVSQNPRHKITKRGQNVTFRCDPISEHNRLYWYRQTLGQGPEFLTYFQNEAQLEKSRLLSDRFSAERPKGSFSTLEIQRTEQGDSAMYLCASSPRQLSGNTIYFGEGSWLTVV.

This clone turned up a few times. This chain connects TRBV7-9 to TRBJ1-1; D is unclear. Trimming pared 5 bases from V and 4 bases from J, leaving 20 bases between. Germline V CDR1 and CDR2: SEHNR, FQNEAQ (reference sequence). The CDR3 is 16 amino acids. The CDR3 here is CASSTTPLTSGTEAFF. CDR3 nucleotides: TGTGCCAGCAGCACAACACCCTTAACCAGCGGCACTGAAGCTTTCTTT.